This is a list of T cell receptor beta chains from one sample in a study of radiation and T cells in renal cell carcinoma. The data were produced by immunoSEQ multiplex PCR, yet TCRdb's version contains in-frame clones alone and is incomplete. The profile covers roughly 78,000 clones, with around 80% appearing a single time and approximately 6% taken by the ten largest. The material was blood, obtained from a patient whose treatment included radiotherapy and nephrectomy. These receptors all come from a man in his 60s with renal cell carcinoma. CDR3s include the opening cysteine and the closing phenylalanine or tryptophan. D genes are given only for firm matches. A row's size may be missing; if present it is once, few, many or a size class.

NA,TRBV5-1,NA,12,TRBJ2-1,TGCGCCAGCAGCTTGGCCTGGAATGAGCAGTTCTTC,CASSLAWNEQFF
NA,TRBV4-2,NA,16,TRBJ2-5,TGTGCCAGCAGCCAAGTTCGTGGCCGGGCGAGGGAGACCCAGTACTTC,CASSQVRGRARETQYF
medium-sized,TRBV10-2,TRBD2,16,TRBJ2-7,TGCGCCAGCAGTGAGTCGAGGACTAGCGGAGTCTACGAGCAGTACTTC,CASSESRTSGVYEQYF
few,TRBV4-2,NA,12,TRBJ1-1,TGTGCCAGCAGCCAAAACCGGGGGGGAGCTTTCTTT,CASSQNRGGAFF
NA,TRBV14,TRBD2,15,TRBJ2-1,TGTGCCAGCAGCCATAGCGGGAGGGGATACAATGAGCAGTTCTTC,CASSHSGRGYNEQFF
NA,TRBV29-1,NA,16,TRBJ2-3,TGCAGCGTTGAAGATATCCGGGGCCGCGACACAGATACGCAGTATTTT,CSVEDIRGRDTDTQYF
NA,TRBV11-3,NA,15,TRBJ2-1,TGTGCCAGCAGCCCCAGACAGAGCTCCTACAATGAGCAGTTCTTC,CASSPRQSSYNEQFF
NA,TRBV2,TRBD1,14,TRBJ2-7,TGTGCCAGCAGTGAAGCGACAGGGCTGGGCGAGCAGTACTTC,CASSEATGLGEQYF
NA,TRBV28,TRBD1,16,TRBJ1-5,TGTGCCAGCAGTTTTCCCGGGACAGGAGACAATCAGCCCCAGCATTTT,CASSFPGTGDNQPQHF
NA,TRBV11-1,NA,15,TRBJ2-7,TGTGCCAGCAGCTTAGTGCCGGGAAACTCCTACGAGCAGTACTTC,CASSLVPGNSYEQYF
NA,TRBV6-1,TRBD1,15,TRBJ2-7,TGTGCCAGCAGTGAAGTACAGGGGGCAACGTACGAGCAGTACTTC,CASSEVQGATYEQYF
NA,TRBV11-2,NA,15,TRBJ1-6,TGTGCCAGCAGCTTAGGAGCAGGTCTTCGTTCACCCCTCCACTTT,CASSLGAGLRSPLHF
NA,TRBV6-1,NA,14,TRBJ1-5,TGTGCCAGCAGTGTGGACGGGAGCAATCAGCCCCAGCATTTT,CASSVDGSNQPQHF
NA,TRBV5-4,NA,12,TRBJ2-5,TGTGCCAGCAGCTTGGACGGGGAGACCCAGTACTTC,CASSLDGETQYF
NA,TRBV5-5,NA,14,TRBJ2-3,TGTGCCAGCAGCTTGAATCCGGGCACAGATACGCAGTATTTT,CASSLNPGTDTQYF
NA,TRBV6-5,TRBD1,14,TRBJ2-5,TGTGCCAGCAGTTACTCGAGACAGGGGGTGACCCAGTACTTC,CASSYSRQGVTQYF
NA,TRBV18,NA,16,TRBJ2-3,TGTGCCAGCTCACCCTTTTCGGAGGGGGGCACAGATACGCAGTATTTT,CASSPFSEGGTDTQYF